This T cell receptor beta chain comes out of a study of T cell responses to AZD1222 COVID-19 vaccine (dated by TCRdb to about 2021). Regarding the research as a whole: A total of just over 230 trial participants underwent TCR sequencing, of whom under 220 had received two doses of AZD1222 and 26 had received two doses of the MenACWY control vaccine. Trial participants were enrolled into age subgroups of 18-55, 56-69 and 70-plus years, which contained around 150, 28 and 57 TCR-sequenced participants, respectively.

The CDR3 regions of human TCRbeta chains were analyzed by immunosequencing. Turning to the authors' computational methods: Repertoire TCRs were matched against a reference library of SARS-CoV-2-specific TCRs generated with the MIRA antigen-specificity platform. Breadth was defined as the fraction of unique TCRs that were SARS-CoV-2-associated, and depth was defined as the fraction of total T cells that were SARS-CoV-2-associated. Each spike-specific TCR was assigned to its reactive spike region and to a CD4 or CD8 class using the MIRA data. Log10-transformed breadth and depth values were compared by one-way ANOVA with Sidak's multiple comparisons tests. The clones in this table, taken by TCRdb from immuneACCESS, are in-frame only. Not every clone is retained; where verified, under half of the shortfall comes from an unresolved V gene, and the cause of the rest is unknown. V and J calls and clone size follow that table, whereas D and trimming were derived from the DNA. Within this sample are approximately 210,000 clones, with roughly 94% of them counted one time only. Clones ranked in the top ten supply about 1.5% of the sample.

The CDR1 and CDR2 encoded by the germline V gene are MDHEN and SYDVKM. The CDR3 spans 13 residues, from the cysteine through the phenylalanine. Just the 39-base CDR3 DNA is kept, in frame starting at base 1. V and J are truncated by 5 bases and 5 bases respectively, leaving an intervening sequence of 13 bases. Overall study outcomes, separate from this receptor: After two AZD1222 doses, both the breadth and the depth of spike-specific TCRs were significantly higher than at day 0 and than in MenACWY recipients. Because no day 14 peak-response samples were available, repertoires were characterized only after the peak T cell response. Most participants were white British and females outnumbered males, and the authors suggested that clonal diversity may have been underestimated. Conclusions about previously exposed vaccinees were limited because only six AZD1222 recipients were SARS-CoV-2 seropositive at baseline. CD4 TCRs associated with the vaccine covered the entire spike protein, and the dominant responses were in regions 160-218 and 743-854. Reportedly, almost half of the unique spike-specific TCRs recognized epitopes lying outside the regions that are mutated in the B.1.351 and B.1.1.7 variants. In the small 56-69-year group, the increase in depth fell short of significance, most likely because of low power.

Reading the label with the study, this specimen's time point is: about 28 days (+/-7) after the second vaccine dose. In light of the paper, this sample's treatment or condition label describes: meningococcal conjugate vaccine given as trial control. Samples from vaccinated people were obtained from the UK trials COV001 and COV002, which included a single-blind randomized controlled phase 2/3 trial of AZD1222 (ChAdOx1 nCoV-19) in healthy adults. For TCRbeta chain sequencing, PBMC samples were collected from trial participants at day 0 and at day 28 after the second dose. About this clone itself: Its cognate antigen has yet to be identified. Base qualities were left out, and no much larger clone turns up one base away.

Sequences were derived from peripheral blood, sampled 28 days after the second dose of the MenACWY control vaccine. The chain links TRBV28 with TRBJ2-7; the D gene cannot be resolved reliably. The sequence derives from an adult who received the MenACWY meningococcal vaccine as a control. The nucleotide sequence is TGTGCCAGCAGTCCCTCGGGCGCCGACGAGCAGTACTTC. Its translation reads: CASSPSGADEQYF.